The clone carrying this TCR beta chain was recorded only once. What it binds is not known. V gave up 5 bases and J gave up 15 bases; unmatched junction bases: 10. The CDR3 is 12 amino acids. Germline lookup yields CDR1 SEHNR and CDR2 FQNEAQ (reference sequence). RNA, at roughly 0.5 to 1 ug, was reverse transcribed with random hexamers. TCRdb re-called the immunoSEQ multiplex PCR reads through MiXCR, storing one row per CDR3 protein. Of 150,000 to 190,000 distinct CDR3 sequences listed, roughly 96% are singletons. This record belongs to a study of CD8 T cells in Susac syndrome. Study results and limitations: The number of individuals included in the study's TCR sequencing and HLA analysis was acknowledged as relatively small.

The sequencing sample was made of CD8+ T cells from PBMCs. The TCR sequence derives from a human donor with multiple sclerosis. The rearrangement joins TRBV7-9 to TRBJ2-4; 7 nucleotides match TRBD1. The CDR3 nucleotides are TGTGCCAGCAGCCTAGGGACAGCTAGATGGTACTTC. Protein: CASSLGTARWYF.